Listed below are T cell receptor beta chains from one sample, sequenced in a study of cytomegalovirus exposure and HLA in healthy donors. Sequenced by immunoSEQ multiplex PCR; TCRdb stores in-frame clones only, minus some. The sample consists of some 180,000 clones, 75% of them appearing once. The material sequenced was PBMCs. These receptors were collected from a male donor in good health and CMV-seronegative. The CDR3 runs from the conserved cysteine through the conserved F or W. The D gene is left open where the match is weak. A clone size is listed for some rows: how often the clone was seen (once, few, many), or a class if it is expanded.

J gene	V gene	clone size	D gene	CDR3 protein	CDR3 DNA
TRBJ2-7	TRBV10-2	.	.	CASSDRVDEQYF	TGCGCCAGCAGTGACAGGGTTGACGAGCAGTACTTC
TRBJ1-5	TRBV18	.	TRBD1	CASSRGQANQPQHF	TGTGCCAGCTCACGGGGACAGGCGAATCAGCCCCAGCATTTT
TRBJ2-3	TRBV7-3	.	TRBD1	CASSSQFGGTGLRDTQYF	TGTGCCAGCAGCTCACAGTTCGGGGGGACAGGGCTTCGAGATACGCAGTATTTT
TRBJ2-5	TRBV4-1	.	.	CASSQGPTRETQYF	TGCGCCAGCAGCCAAGGACCGACGAGGGAGACCCAGTACTTC
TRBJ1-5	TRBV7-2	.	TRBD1	CASSRDRHNQPQHF	TGTGCCAGCAGCCGGGACAGACACAATCAGCCCCAGCATTTT
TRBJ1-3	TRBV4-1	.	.	CASSQSPGLGYGNTIYF	TGCGCCAGCAGCCAAAGCCCGGGACTTGGATATGGAAACACCATATATTTT
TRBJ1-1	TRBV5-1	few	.	CASSSAGHLNTEAFF	TGCGCCAGCAGCTCAGCGGGACACTTGAACACTGAAGCTTTCTTT
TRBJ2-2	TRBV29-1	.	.	CSAVPSDSANGELFF	TGCAGCGCTGTCCCTTCTGACAGCGCCAACGGGGAGCTGTTTTTT
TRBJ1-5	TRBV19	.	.	CASSTTGRGQPQHF	TGTGCCAGTAGTACCACAGGGAGGGGACAGCCCCAGCATTTT
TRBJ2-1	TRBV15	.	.	CATSRGGTYNEQFF	TGTGCCACCAGCAGAGGAGGGACCTACAATGAGCAGTTCTTC
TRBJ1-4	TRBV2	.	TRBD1	CASSEAYPGTAPNEKLFF	TGTGCCAGCAGTGAAGCTTATCCAGGGACAGCGCCTAATGAAAAACTGTTTTTT
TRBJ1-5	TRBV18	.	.	CASSAGTPDSNQPQHF	TGTGCCAGCTCCGCAGGGACACCGGATAGCAATCAGCCCCAGCATTTT
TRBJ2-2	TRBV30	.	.	CALLPGGPGELFF	TGTGCCTTACTCCCCGGGGGGCCGGGGGAGCTGTTTTTT